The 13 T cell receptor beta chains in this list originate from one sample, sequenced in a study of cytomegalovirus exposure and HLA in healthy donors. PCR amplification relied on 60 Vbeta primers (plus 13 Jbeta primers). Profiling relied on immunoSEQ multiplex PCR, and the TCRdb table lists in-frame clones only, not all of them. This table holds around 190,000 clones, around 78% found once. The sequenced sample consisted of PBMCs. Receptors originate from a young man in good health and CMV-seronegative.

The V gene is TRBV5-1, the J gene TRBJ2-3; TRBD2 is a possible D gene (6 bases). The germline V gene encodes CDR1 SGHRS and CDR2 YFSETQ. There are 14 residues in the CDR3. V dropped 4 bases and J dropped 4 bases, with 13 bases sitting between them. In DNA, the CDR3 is TGCGCCAGCAGCCCCCGGACGGGGGCAGATACGCAGTATTTT. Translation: CASSPRTGADTQYF. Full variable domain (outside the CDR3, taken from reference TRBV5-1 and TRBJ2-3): KAGVTQTPRYLIKTRGQQVTLSCSPISGHRSVSWYQQTPGQGLQFLFEYFSETQRNKGNFPGRFSGRQFSNSRSEMNVSTLELGDSALYLCASSPRTGADTQYFGPGTRLTVL.

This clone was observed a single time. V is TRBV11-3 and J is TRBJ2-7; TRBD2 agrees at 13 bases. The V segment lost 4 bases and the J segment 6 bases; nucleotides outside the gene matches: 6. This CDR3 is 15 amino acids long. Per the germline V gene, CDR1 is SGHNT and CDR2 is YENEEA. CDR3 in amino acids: CASSSGLAGVLEQYF. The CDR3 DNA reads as TGTGCCAGCAGCTCCGGACTAGCGGGAGTTCTCGAGCAGTACTTC.

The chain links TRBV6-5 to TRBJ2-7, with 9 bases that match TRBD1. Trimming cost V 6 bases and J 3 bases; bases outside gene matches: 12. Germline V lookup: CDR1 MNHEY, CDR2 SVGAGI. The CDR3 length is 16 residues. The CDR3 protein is CASSYGRPGQGYEQYF. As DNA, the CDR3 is TGTGCCAGCAGCTACGGCAGACCGGGACAGGGCTACGAGCAGTACTTC.

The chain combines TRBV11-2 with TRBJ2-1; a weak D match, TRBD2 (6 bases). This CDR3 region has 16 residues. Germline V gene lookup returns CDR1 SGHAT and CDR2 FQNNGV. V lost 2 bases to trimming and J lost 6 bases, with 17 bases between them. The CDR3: CASSLRLGAPGNEQFF. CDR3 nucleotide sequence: TGTGCCAGCAGCTTAAGACTAGGTGCCCCTGGCAATGAGCAGTTCTTC. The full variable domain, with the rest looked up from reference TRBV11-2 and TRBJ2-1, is EAGVAQSPRYKIIEKRQSVAFWCNPISGHATLYWYQQILGQGPKLLIQFQNNGVVDDSQLPKDRFSAERLKGVDSTLKIQPAKLEDSAVYLCASSLRLGAPGNEQFFGPGTRLTVL.

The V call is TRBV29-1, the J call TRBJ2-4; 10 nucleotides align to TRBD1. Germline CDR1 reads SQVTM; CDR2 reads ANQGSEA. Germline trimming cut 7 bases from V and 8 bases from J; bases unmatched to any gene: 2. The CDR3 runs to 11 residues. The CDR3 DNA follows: TGCAGCGCGGACAGGGGGGACATTCAGTACTTC. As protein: CSADRGDIQYF. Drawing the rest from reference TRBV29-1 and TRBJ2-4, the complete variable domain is SAVISQKPSRDICQRGTSLTIQCQVDSQVTMMFWYRQQPGQSLTLIATANQGSEATYESGFVIDKFPISRPNLTFSTLTVSNMSPEDSSIYLCSADRGDIQYFGAGTRLSVL.

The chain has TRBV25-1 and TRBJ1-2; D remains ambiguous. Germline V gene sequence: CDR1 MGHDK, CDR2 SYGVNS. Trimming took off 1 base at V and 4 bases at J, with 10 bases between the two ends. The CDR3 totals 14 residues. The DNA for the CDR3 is TGTGCCAGCAGTGAATCTGGGCAGCTCTATGGCTACACCTTC. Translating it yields CASSESGQLYGYTF.

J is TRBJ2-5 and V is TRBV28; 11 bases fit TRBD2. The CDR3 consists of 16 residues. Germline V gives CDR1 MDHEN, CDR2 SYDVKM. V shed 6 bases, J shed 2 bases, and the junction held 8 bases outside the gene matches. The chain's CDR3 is CASRTRGTSGQETQYF. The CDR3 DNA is TGTGCCAGCAGAACCCGGGGGACTAGCGGACAAGAGACCCAGTACTTC.

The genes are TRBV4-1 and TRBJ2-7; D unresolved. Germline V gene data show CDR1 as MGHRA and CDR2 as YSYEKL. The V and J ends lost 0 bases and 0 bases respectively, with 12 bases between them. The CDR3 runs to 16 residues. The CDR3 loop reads CASSQEVAHSSYEQYF. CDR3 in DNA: TGCGCCAGCAGCCAAGAAGTTGCACACAGCTCCTACGAGCAGTACTTC.

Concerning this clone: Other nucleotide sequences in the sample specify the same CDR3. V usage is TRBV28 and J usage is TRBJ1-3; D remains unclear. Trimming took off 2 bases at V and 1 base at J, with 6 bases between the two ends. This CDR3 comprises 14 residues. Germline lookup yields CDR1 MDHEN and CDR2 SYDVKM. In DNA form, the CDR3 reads TGTGCCAGCAGTTTAGAACATTCTGGAAACACCATATATTTT. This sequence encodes CASSLEHSGNTIYF.

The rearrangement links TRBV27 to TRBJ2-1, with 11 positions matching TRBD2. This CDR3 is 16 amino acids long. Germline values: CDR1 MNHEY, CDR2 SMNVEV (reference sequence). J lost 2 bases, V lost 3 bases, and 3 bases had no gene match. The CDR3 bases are TGTGCCAGCAGTTTGCTAGCGGGAGGAACCTACAATGAGCAGTTCTTC. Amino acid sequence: CASSLLAGGTYNEQFF.

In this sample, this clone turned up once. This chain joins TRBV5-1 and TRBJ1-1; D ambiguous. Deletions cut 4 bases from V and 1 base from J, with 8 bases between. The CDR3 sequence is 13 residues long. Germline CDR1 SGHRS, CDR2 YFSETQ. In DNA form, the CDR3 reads TGCGCCAGCAGCCTAACCCAGAACACTGAAGCTTTCTTT. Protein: CASSLTQNTEAFF.

The CDR3 here is CASSFSGTGGNEQFF. The CDR3 region has the DNA TGTGCCAGCAGTTTTTCCGGGACAGGGGGAAATGAGCAGTTCTTC. This chain joins TRBV27 and TRBJ2-1; 11 bases align to TRBD1. CDR1 MNHEY and CDR2 SMNVEV come from the germline V gene (reference sequence). The length of the CDR3 is 15 residues. J lost 7 bases, V lost 3 bases, and 5 bases had no gene match.

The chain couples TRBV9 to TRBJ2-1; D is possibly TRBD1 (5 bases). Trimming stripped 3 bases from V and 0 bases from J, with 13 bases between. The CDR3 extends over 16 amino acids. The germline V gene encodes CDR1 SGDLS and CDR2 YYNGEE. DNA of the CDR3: TGTGCCAGCAGCGCCGGACATCTAAGCTCCTACAATGAGCAGTTCTTC. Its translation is CASSAGHLSSYNEQFF.